The 16 T cell receptor beta chains below come from one sample, sequenced in a study of neurological immune-mediated disorders. MiXCR, run by TCRdb on the 5' RACE reads, gives a single entry per CDR3 protein. The repertoire consists of some 31,000 distinct CDR3 sequences, with 4.6% occurring once and the leading ten covering roughly 23%. The sample taken for sequencing was PBMCs. The receptor set was obtained from a young man in good health.

This clonotype was picked up many times. J is TRBJ2-3 and V is TRBV20-1, with D unresolved. CDR1 is DFQATT, CDR2 SNEGSKA, per germline (reference sequence). The V and J ends lost 3 bases and 2 bases respectively, with 6 bases between them. The CDR3 has 12 residues. DNA of the CDR3: TGCAGTGCTAGTTCATTCACAGATACGCAGTATTTT. This codes for CSASSFTDTQYF.

At least ten counts were recorded for this clonotype. The chain carries TRBV14 and TRBJ2-1; D unresolved. Trimming stripped 4 bases from V and 9 bases from J, with 10 bases between. From germline, CDR1 is SGHDN and CDR2 FVKESK. The CDR3 is 12 amino acids. CDR3 sequence reads: CASSPDLGEQFF. The CDR3 DNA is TGTGCCAGCAGCCCGGACCTCGGTGAGCAGTTCTTC.

This clonotype was recorded at least ten times. V gene TRBV4-1 combines with J gene TRBJ1-2; 7 bases map to TRBD1. The CDR3 covers 13 residues. Germline loops: CDR1 MGHRA, CDR2 YSYEKL. The V segment lost 3 bases and the J segment 8 bases; nucleotides outside the gene matches: 6. CDR3 coding DNA: TGCGCCAGCAGCCAGACAGGGCTCGAGGGCTACACCTTC. This gives the protein CASSQTGLEGYTF.

The sample holds many counts of this clonotype. The gene calls are TRBV6-5 and TRBJ2-1; TRBD1 is a possible D gene (6 bases). The CDR3 consists of 16 residues. V dropped 0 bases and J dropped 5 bases, with 14 bases sitting between them. Germline V gives CDR1 MNHEY, CDR2 SVGAGI. This CDR3 reads CASSYSRTETNNEQFF. In nucleotides, the CDR3 is TGTGCCAGCAGTTACTCGAGGACAGAAACTAACAATGAGCAGTTCTTC.

This clonotype was counted many times. This chain joins TRBV3-1 and TRBJ2-1; D is ambiguous. Germline values: CDR1 LGHDT, CDR2 YNNKEL (reference sequence). V was trimmed by 0 bases and J by 4 bases, leaving 7 bases between them. The length of the CDR3 is 14 residues. DNA of the CDR3: TGTGCCAGCAGCCAAGACGGACCGTACAATGAGCAGTTCTTC. Amino acids: CASSQDGPYNEQFF.

Many counts were recorded for this clonotype. This chain links TRBV5-1 with TRBJ2-5; 7 nucleotides match TRBD1. Trimming cost V 4 bases and J 0 bases; bases outside gene matches: 6. The CDR3 has 15 amino acids. The germline CDR1 and CDR2 sequences are SGHRS and YFSETQ. This chain's CDR3 is CASSLGQVHQETQYF. Here the CDR3 DNA reads TGCGCCAGCAGCCTTGGACAGGTCCACCAAGAGACCCAGTACTTC.

The sample holds one count of this clonotype. This chain joins TRBV29-1 and TRBJ2-1; 8 positions agree with TRBD2. The germline V gene encodes CDR1 SQVTM and CDR2 ANQGSEA. The CDR3 has 14 residues. Germline trimming cut 7 bases from V and 0 bases from J; bases unmatched to any gene: 5. The CDR3 reads CSAGSGSSYNEQFF. CDR3 sequence (DNA): TGCAGCGCCGGCAGCGGGAGCTCCTACAATGAGCAGTTCTTC.

This clonotype appeared many times. V is TRBV20-1 and J is TRBJ2-7; the D gene could be TRBD1 or TRBD2 (5 bases each). The germline V gene encodes CDR1 DFQATT and CDR2 SNEGSKA (reference sequence). CDR3 length: 15 amino acids. Between the trimmed V and J ends, which lost 0 bases and 5 bases, there was a span of 17 bases. The CDR3, as DNA: TGCAGTGCTAGAGATCGGGTCGGGGCAGGGAACGAGCAGTACTTC. As protein: CSARDRVGAGNEQYF.

This clonotype was recorded many times. V is TRBV20-1 and J is TRBJ2-3; 13 positions match TRBD2. V shed 6 bases and J 9 bases; nucleotides not matched to a gene: 9. Germline loops: CDR1 DFQATT, CDR2 SNEGSKA (reference sequence). The CDR3 totals 14 residues. DNA for the CDR3: TGCAGTGCCCTCTCCGGACTAGCGGGGGAGACGCAGTATTTT. Amino acid sequence: CSALSGLAGETQYF.

This clonotype has at least ten counts. The CDR3 DNA reads TGCGCCAGCAGCACCCGACTAGCGGGGGGGCTGTCCACCGGGGAGCTGTTTTTT. Residues: CASSTRLAGGLSTGELFF. The chain is built from TRBV5-1 and TRBJ2-2; 14 nucleotides agree with TRBD2. The CDR3 extends over 18 amino acids. From germline, CDR1 is SGHRS and CDR2 YFSETQ. V lost 4 bases to trimming and J lost 4 bases; unmatched junction nucleotides: 9.

Many counts were recorded for this clonotype. CDR3 bases: TGCAGCGTTAAGGGACAGGTCGACACCGGGGAGCTGTTTTTT. Protein: CSVKGQVDTGELFF. This chain links TRBV29-1 with TRBJ2-2; 8 nucleotides match TRBD1. CDR3 length: 14 residues. Germline trimming cut 5 bases from V and 3 bases from J; bases unmatched to any gene: 5. Germline CDR1 is SQVTM and CDR2 is ANQGSEA.

This clonotype was seen ten or more times. The V and J genes are TRBV20-1 and TRBJ1-4; 8 bases agree with TRBD1. Trimming cost V 3 bases and J 6 bases; bases outside gene matches: 6. CDR3 length equals 14 residues. From germline, CDR1 is DFQATT and CDR2 SNEGSKA (reference sequence). The CDR3 is CSASHRGADEKLFF. The CDR3 DNA reads TGCAGTGCTAGCCACAGGGGGGCGGATGAAAAACTGTTTTTT.

This clonotype was observed many times. The genes are TRBV29-1 and TRBJ2-7; 10 nucleotides line up with TRBD2. Trimming took 6 bases from V and 4 from J; bases not matched to a gene: 3. Germline loops: CDR1 SQVTM, CDR2 ANQGSEA. The CDR3 sequence is 12 residues long. For the CDR3, the DNA is TGCAGCGTGGGGACTAGCGAGTACGAGCAGTACTTC. Its protein is CSVGTSEYEQYF.

This clonotype has ten or more counts. The genes are TRBV5-1 and TRBJ2-5; D is uncertain. The CDR3 totals 12 residues. Germline CDR1 SGHRS, CDR2 YFSETQ. Trimming removed 0 bases at V and 0 bases at J, with 0 bases between. CDR3 bases: TGCGCCAGCAGCTTGGACCAAGAGACCCAGTACTTC. Protein: CASSLDQETQYF.

This clonotype was seen many times. The chain links TRBV7-2 to TRBJ2-1; no clear D. The CDR3 totals 13 residues. Germline V gene lookup returns CDR1 SGHTA and CDR2 FQGNSA. Deletions cut 1 base from V and 14 bases from J, with 15 bases between. DNA of the CDR3: TGTGCCAGCAGCTTAGATTCGGCACCAGCTAAGTTCTTC. This encodes CASSLDSAPAKFF.

In nucleotides, the CDR3 is TGCGCCAGCAGCCCCGGGACTAGCGGCAACAATGAGCAGTTCTTC. Amino acids: CASSPGTSGNNEQFF. This chain uses TRBV5-1 with TRBJ2-1; the match to TRBD2 covers 11 bases. The J segment lost 5 bases and the V segment lost 4 bases, leaving 5 bases of the junction unmatched. Germline CDR1 reads SGHRS; CDR2 reads YFSETQ. This CDR3 region has 15 residues.